The present entry profiles one T cell receptor beta chain with its context. The sample originates from a study of blood T cell repertoires in COVID-19. This CDR3 contains 13 residues. V was trimmed by 6 bases and J by 7 bases, leaving 13 bases between them. Per the authors' pipeline: Reference gene primer amplification in the assay estimated nucleated cell counts. Using immunoSEQ multiplex PCR, the repertoire was profiled, and TCRdb retains in-frame clones only, with some absent. D and trimming were read from the DNA, whereas the V and J calls and clone size are those reported in that table. Of 90,000 to 100,000 clones in the sample, about nine tenths are singletons; the top ten hold 10%.

The clonotype comes from a man aged 45-60 years with acute or convalescent COVID-19. The sequenced sample consisted of peripheral blood. This sequence joins TRBV12-3 or TRBV12-4 and TRBJ1-5; no clear D. The CDR3 reads CASRSGVVQPQHF. CDR3 DNA: TGTGCCAGCAGAAGCGGGGTCGTACAGCCCCAGCATTTT.